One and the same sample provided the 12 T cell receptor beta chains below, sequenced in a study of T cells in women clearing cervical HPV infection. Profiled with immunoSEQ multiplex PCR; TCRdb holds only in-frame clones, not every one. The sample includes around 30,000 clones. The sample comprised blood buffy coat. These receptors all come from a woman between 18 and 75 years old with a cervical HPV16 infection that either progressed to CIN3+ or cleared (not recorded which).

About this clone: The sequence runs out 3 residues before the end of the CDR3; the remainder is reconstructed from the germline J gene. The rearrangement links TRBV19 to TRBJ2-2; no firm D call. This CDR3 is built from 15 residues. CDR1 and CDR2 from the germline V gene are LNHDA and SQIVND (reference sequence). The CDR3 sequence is CASSRSGATNEKLFF. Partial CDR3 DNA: TGTGCCAGTAGCCGGTCGGGTGCAACTAATGAAAAG.

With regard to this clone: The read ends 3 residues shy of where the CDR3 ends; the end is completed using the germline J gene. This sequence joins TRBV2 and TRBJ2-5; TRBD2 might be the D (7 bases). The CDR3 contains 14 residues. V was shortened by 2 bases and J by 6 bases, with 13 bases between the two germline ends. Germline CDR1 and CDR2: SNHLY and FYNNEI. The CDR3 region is CASSEWGGHKTQYF. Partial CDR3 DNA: TGTGCCAGCAGTGAATGGGGGGGGCACAAGACC.

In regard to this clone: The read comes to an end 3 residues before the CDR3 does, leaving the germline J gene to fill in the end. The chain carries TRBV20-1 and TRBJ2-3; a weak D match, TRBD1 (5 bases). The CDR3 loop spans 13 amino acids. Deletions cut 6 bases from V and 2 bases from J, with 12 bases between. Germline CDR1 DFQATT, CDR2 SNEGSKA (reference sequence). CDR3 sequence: CSAGHGNTDTQYF. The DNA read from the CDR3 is TGCAGTGCCGGACACGGAAACACAGATACG.

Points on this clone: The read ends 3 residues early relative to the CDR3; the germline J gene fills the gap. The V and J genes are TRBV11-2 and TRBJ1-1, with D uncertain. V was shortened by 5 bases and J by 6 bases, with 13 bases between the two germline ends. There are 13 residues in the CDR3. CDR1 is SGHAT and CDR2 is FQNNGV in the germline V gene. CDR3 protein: CASSQELRAEAFF. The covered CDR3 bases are TGTGCCAGCAGCCAAGAACTTAGGGCTGAA.

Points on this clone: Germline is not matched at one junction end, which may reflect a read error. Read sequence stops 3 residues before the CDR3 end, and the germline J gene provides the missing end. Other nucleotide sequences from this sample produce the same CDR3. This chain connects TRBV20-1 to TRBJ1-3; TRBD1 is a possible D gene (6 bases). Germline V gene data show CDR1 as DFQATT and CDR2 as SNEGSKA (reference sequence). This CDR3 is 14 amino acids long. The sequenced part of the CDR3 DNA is TGCAGTGCTAGAGTAGGGGGAACTGGAAACACG. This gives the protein CSARVGGTGNT. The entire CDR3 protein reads CSARVGGTGNTIYF.

The sequenced CDR3 bases are TGCGCCAGCAGCTTACAGGGGGCGGATGAG. Translating it yields CASSLQGADE. The whole CDR3 sequence is CASSLQGADEQFF. The rearrangement links TRBV5-1 to TRBJ2-1, with TRBD1 matching 9 bases. The read ends 3 residues early relative to the CDR3; the germline J gene fills the gap. The CDR3 loop spans 13 amino acids. In germline, CDR1 is SGHRS, CDR2 YFSETQ. With V trimmed by 2 bases and J by 8 bases, 2 bases remained unmatched.

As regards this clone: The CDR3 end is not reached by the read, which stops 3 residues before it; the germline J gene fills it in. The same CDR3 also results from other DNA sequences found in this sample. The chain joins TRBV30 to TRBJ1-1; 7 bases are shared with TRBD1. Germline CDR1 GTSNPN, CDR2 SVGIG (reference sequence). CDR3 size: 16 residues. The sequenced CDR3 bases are TGTGCCTGGAGAGAGGCCGGGACAGTAAGCAATCAGCCC. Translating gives CAWREAGTVSNQP. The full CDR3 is CAWREAGTVSNQPAFF.

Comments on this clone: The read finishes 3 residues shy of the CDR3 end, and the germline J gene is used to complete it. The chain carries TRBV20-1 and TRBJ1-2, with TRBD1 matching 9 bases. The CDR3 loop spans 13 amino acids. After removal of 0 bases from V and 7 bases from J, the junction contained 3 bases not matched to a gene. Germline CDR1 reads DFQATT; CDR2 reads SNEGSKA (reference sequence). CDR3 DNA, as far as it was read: TGCAGTGCTAGAGAGGGGACAGGGTTTGGC. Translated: CSAREGTGFG. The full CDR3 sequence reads CSAREGTGFGYTF.

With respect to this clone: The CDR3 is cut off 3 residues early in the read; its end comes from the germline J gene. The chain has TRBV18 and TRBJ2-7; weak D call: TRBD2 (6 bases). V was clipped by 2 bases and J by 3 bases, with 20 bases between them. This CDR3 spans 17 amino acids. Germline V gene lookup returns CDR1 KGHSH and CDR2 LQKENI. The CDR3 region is CASSPTSGLQLFYEQYF. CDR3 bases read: TGTGCCAGCTCACCAACCAGCGGGCTTCAACTTTTCTACGAG.

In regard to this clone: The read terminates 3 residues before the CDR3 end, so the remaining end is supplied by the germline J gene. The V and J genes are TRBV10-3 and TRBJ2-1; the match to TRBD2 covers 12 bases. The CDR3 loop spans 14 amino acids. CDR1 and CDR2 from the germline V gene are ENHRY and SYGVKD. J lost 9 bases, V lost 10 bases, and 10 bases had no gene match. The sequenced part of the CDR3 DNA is TGTGCCACCGAAAAAGGACTAGCGGGAAGTGAG. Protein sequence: CATEKGLAGSE. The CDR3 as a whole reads CATEKGLAGSEQFF.

The part of the CDR3 DNA that was read is TGCAGTGCTAGTTTGGGGTCAGGGACAGGGCCGACTTATAGCAATCAGCCC. This encodes CSASLGSGTGPTYSNQP. The complete CDR3 sequence is CSASLGSGTGPTYSNQPQHF. The rearrangement joins TRBV20-1 to TRBJ1-5, with 9 positions matching TRBD1. The CDR3 goes on 3 residues after the read ends, and that part is filled in from the germline J gene. The CDR3 is 20 amino acids. Germline CDR1 and CDR2: DFQATT and SNEGSKA (reference sequence). The V and J ends lost 3 bases and 0 bases, in that order; junction bases with no gene match: 18.

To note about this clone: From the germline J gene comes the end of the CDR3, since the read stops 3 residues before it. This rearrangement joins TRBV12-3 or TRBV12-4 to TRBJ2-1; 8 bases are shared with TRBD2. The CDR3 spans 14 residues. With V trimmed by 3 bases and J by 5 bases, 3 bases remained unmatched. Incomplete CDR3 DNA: TGTGCCAGCAGTTTTAAGCGGGGGCACAATGAG. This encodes CASSFKRGHNE. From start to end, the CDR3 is CASSFKRGHNEQFF.